The source of this T cell receptor beta chain is a study of cytomegalovirus exposure and HLA in healthy donors. Germline CDR1 LNHDA, CDR2 SQIVND (reference sequence). The CDR3 runs to 17 residues. Trimming cost V 7 bases and J 4 bases, with 23 bases left between them. PCR used 60 Vbeta primers and 13 Jbeta primers. This table comes from immunoSEQ multiplex PCR, and its TCRdb copy is limited to in-frame clones, with some not included. Of about 140,000 clones listed, around 84% are singletons. This clonotype was obtained from a boy aged 2 to 10 in good health and CMV-seronegative. The chain joins TRBV19 to TRBJ1-5; D is possibly TRBD1 (6 bases). Sequencing input: PBMCs. CDR3 DNA sequence: TGTGCCAGTACCAACCGAGGGGGAGAGGTTTGGAATCAGCCCCAGCATTTT. It encodes CASTNRGGEVWNQPQHF.